These 18 T cell receptor beta chains share one sample of origin, sequenced in a study of OX40 agonist ivuxolimab in advanced cancers. Data came from immunoSEQ multiplex PCR; TCRdb stores just in-frame clones and leaves some out. The table includes roughly 67,000 clones, roughly 91% detected once. The sample here was CD4+ or CD8+ T cells sorted from blood, taken in a trial of the OX40 agonist ivuxolimab. The origin of the receptors is an adult with an advanced solid tumor such as melanoma, head and neck, liver or kidney cancer.

This clone was recorded once. J is TRBJ2-5 and V is TRBV19; 8 bases map to TRBD1. After removal of 3 bases from V and 5 bases from J, the junction contained 8 bases not matched to a gene. This CDR3 has 15 residues. The germline CDR1 and CDR2 sequences are LNHDA and SQIVND (reference sequence). The CDR3 spells CASSITQGARETQYF. The CDR3 nucleotides read TGTGCCAGTAGTATTACCCAGGGGGCTAGGGAGACCCAGTACTTC.

CDR3: CASSPTNQPQHF. CDR3 nucleotide sequence: TGTGCCAGCAGCCCTACGAATCAGCCCCAGCATTTT. V and J are TRBV11-2 and TRBJ1-5, with D uncertain. The CDR3 length is 12 residues. From germline, CDR1 is SGHAT and CDR2 FQNNGV. V lost 5 bases, J lost 4 bases, and 6 bases lay in between. The full variable domain, rest sourced from reference TRBV11-2 and TRBJ1-5, is EAGVAQSPRYKIIEKRQSVAFWCNPISGHATLYWYQQILGQGPKLLIQFQNNGVVDDSQLPKDRFSAERLKGVDSTLKIQPAKLEDSAVYLCASSPTNQPQHFGDGTRLSIL.

This chain connects TRBV9 to TRBJ1-2; D call uncertain. Between the trimmed V and J ends, which lost 0 bases and 0 bases, there was a span of 9 bases. The CDR3 is 15 residues long. Germline V gene data show CDR1 as SGDLS and CDR2 as YYNGEE. CDR3 loop: CASSVEGSANYGYTF. As DNA, the CDR3 is TGTGCCAGCAGCGTAGAAGGGTCAGCTAACTATGGCTACACCTTC.

This sequence joins TRBV5-1 and TRBJ2-1, with D perhaps matching TRBD2 (6 bases). Trimming took 4 bases from V and 4 from J, leaving 12 bases between them. Germline assignment: CDR1 SGHRS and CDR2 YFSETQ. This CDR3 has 14 residues. The CDR3 coding sequence is TGCGCCAGCAGCGGGGGGACTGAATACAATGAGCAGTTCTTC. It specifies CASSGGTEYNEQFF.

The chain recombines TRBV11-3 with TRBJ2-5; tentative D call: TRBD1 (6 bases). Germline V CDR1 and CDR2: SGHNT, YENEEA. CDR3 length equals 15 residues. Trimming removed 5 bases from V and 4 bases from J, with 17 bases in between. CDR3 coding DNA: TGTGCCAGCAGCCCGGGCGTGGGGGCAGGAGAGACCCAGTACTTC. Translated: CASSPGVGAGETQYF.

V usage is TRBV18 and J usage is TRBJ2-3, with 8 bases fitting TRBD1. CDR1 and CDR2 (germline): KGHSH, LQKENI. With V trimmed by 3 bases and J by 1 base, 6 bases remained unmatched. There are 16 residues in the CDR3. CDR3 nucleotide sequence: TGTGCCAGCTCACCTCTACAGGGGGGAGGCACAGATACGCAGTATTTT. Protein sequence: CASSPLQGGGTDTQYF.

The chain couples TRBV23-1 to TRBJ1-1, with D tentatively TRBD1 (5 bases). TRBV23-1 is marked as an open reading frame, function uncertain. V was trimmed by 7 bases and J by 1 base, leaving 13 bases between them. The CDR3 contains 14 residues. Written as DNA, the CDR3 is TGCGCCAGCACTTGGGGGAAGCGGAACACTGAAGCTTTCTTT. Translation gives CASTWGKRNTEAFF.

V is TRBV10-3 and J is TRBJ2-3; 7 positions match TRBD1. The germline gives CDR1 ENHRY, CDR2 SYGVKD. The CDR3 covers 16 residues. Trimming at V came to 4 bases and at J to 1 base, leaving 8 bases not matched to a gene. The CDR3 loop reads CAISGDRAPGTDTQYF. The CDR3 DNA follows: TGTGCCATCAGTGGAGACAGGGCCCCTGGCACAGATACGCAGTATTTT.

The rearrangement links TRBV11-2 to TRBJ1-2; D not certain. The length of the CDR3 is 12 residues. CDR1 and CDR2 (germline): SGHAT, FQNNGV. V dropped 4 bases and J dropped 13 bases, with 16 bases sitting between them. CDR3 DNA: TGTGCCAGCAGCTCCCGGTCGAGGGTTATCACCTTC. This translates into CASSSRSRVITF.

Concerning this clone: This CDR3 is also generated by other DNA sequences in the sample. The chain links TRBV2 to TRBJ1-1; D is undetermined. This CDR3 spans 12 amino acids. V gave up 6 bases and J gave up 2 bases, with 7 bases separating them. The germline V gene encodes CDR1 SNHLY and CDR2 FYNNEI. Here the CDR3 DNA reads TGTGCCAGCAGGGACGGAAACACTGAAGCTTTCTTT. Encoded protein: CASRDGNTEAFF.

This clone has a single count. The rearrangement joins TRBV5-8 to TRBJ1-6; no clear D. There are 14 residues in the CDR3. V was trimmed by 2 bases and J by 8 bases, leaving 11 bases between them. Germline loops: CDR1 SGHTS, CDR2 YDEGEE. The chain's CDR3 is CASSFGDAYSPLHF. DNA of the CDR3: TGTGCCAGCAGCTTCGGGGATGCTTATTCACCCCTCCACTTT.

The rearrangement links TRBV9 to TRBJ1-1; 7 nucleotides match TRBD1. The CDR3 has 14 residues. Germline-derived CDR1 and CDR2 are SGDLS and YYNGEE. V lost 4 bases and J lost 2; bases outside the gene matches: 5. CDR3 sequence: CASSPRTGNTEAFF. Here the CDR3 DNA reads TGTGCCAGCAGCCCTCGGACAGGAAACACTGAAGCTTTCTTT.

The chain is built from TRBV2 and TRBJ2-6; TRBD1 agrees at 8 bases. There are 17 residues in the CDR3. Germline trimming cut 6 bases from V and 2 bases from J; bases unmatched to any gene: 9. Germline V lookup: CDR1 SNHLY, CDR2 FYNNEI. The CDR3 here is CASRPDRGAAGANVLTF. CDR3 DNA sequence: TGTGCCAGCAGACCAGACAGGGGTGCCGCTGGGGCCAACGTCCTGACTTTC.

The V and J genes are TRBV6-5 and TRBJ2-1, with 8 bases that match TRBD2. The germline CDR1 and CDR2 sequences are MNHEY and SVGAGI. The junction had 7 bases not matched to a gene; V was cut back by 5 bases and J by 4 bases. This CDR3 is built from 15 residues. The CDR3 DNA is TGTGCCAGCAGTCCGCCGGGACTAGTTTACAATGAGCAGTTCTTC. Translated: CASSPPGLVYNEQFF.

This clone has just one count. The rearrangement uses TRBV5-5 and TRBJ2-5; no clear D. Trimming shortened V by 6 bases and J by 1 base, and 13 bases separated the two germline ends. Germline loops: CDR1 SGHKS, CDR2 YYEKEE (reference sequence). The CDR3 consists of 14 residues. CDR3 nucleotides: TGTGCCAGCACCCTCGACACGGTCCAAGAGACCCAGTACTTC. As protein: CASTLDTVQETQYF.

The rearrangement joins TRBV4-3 to TRBJ2-6; 8 nucleotides line up with TRBD1. The germline V gene encodes CDR1 LGHNA and CDR2 YSLEER. The CDR3 loop spans 18 amino acids. Trimming removed 3 bases from V and 0 bases from J; junction bases left unmatched: 7. The CDR3 loop is CASSQAGGTLSGANVLTF. CDR3 nucleotides: TGCGCCAGCAGCCAGGCAGGGGGCACCCTCTCTGGGGCCAACGTCCTGACTTTC.

The CDR3 loop is CASSQAPRAQHQETQYF. CDR3 nucleotide sequence: TGTGCCAGCAGCCAAGCCCCCAGGGCCCAACATCAAGAGACCCAGTACTTC. V usage is TRBV14 and J usage is TRBJ2-5, with D possibly being TRBD1 (5 bases). The CDR3 runs 17 residues. Looked up from germline, CDR1 is SGHDN and CDR2 is FVKESK. Trimming shortened V by 1 base and J by 2 bases, and 17 bases separated the two germline ends.

This chain joins TRBV10-2 and TRBJ1-1; 12 bases line up with TRBD1. Trimming took 9 bases from V and 0 from J; bases not matched to a gene: 5. Germline V gives CDR1 WSHSY, CDR2 SAAADI. This CDR3 spans 15 amino acids. The CDR3 nucleotides are TGCGCCAGTTTCGGGACAGGGGGCCTGAACACTGAAGCTTTCTTT. Residues: CASFGTGGLNTEAFF.